Listed below are T cell receptor beta chains from one sample, sequenced in a study of blood T cell repertoires in COVID-19. Profiling relied on immunoSEQ multiplex PCR, and the TCRdb table lists in-frame clones only, not all of them. Among approximately 46,000 clones listed, roughly 83% were seen once. The source material was peripheral blood. The receptor source for this set is a human donor in a cohort sampled during active COVID-19. The CDR3 runs from the conserved cysteine through the conserved F or W. D genes are given only for firm matches. Rows may omit the clone size; those that give it use once, few, many or a size class.

v_call,clone_size,d_call,j_call,cdr3_aa,cdr3_nt
TRBV3-1/TRBV3-2,-,TRBD1,TRBJ1-2,CASSPLGTAYGYTF,TGTGCCAGCAGCCCACTCGGGACAGCCTATGGCTACACCTTC
TRBV27,-,TRBD1,TRBJ1-5,CASSLSTGSNQPQHF,TGTGCCAGCAGTTTATCGACAGGGAGCAATCAGCCCCAGCATTTT
TRBV11-2,-,TRBD1,TRBJ1-6,CASSLGTGDNSPLHF,TGTGCCAGCAGCTTAGGGACAGGCGACAATTCACCCCTCCACTTT
TRBV11-2,-,-,TRBJ1-3,CASSGGTGNTIYF,TGTGCCAGCAGCGGAGGGACTGGAAACACCATATATTTT
TRBV4-1,-,TRBD2,TRBJ2-7,CASSQVPGTSGREQYF,TGCGCCAGCAGCCAAGTTCCCGGGACTAGCGGGAGGGAGCAGTACTTC
TRBV5-1,-,-,TRBJ1-1,CASRGGSRSVGMNTEAFF,TGCGCCAGCAGGGGAGGATCCCGCTCCGTCGGGATGAACACTGAAGCTTTCTTT
TRBV10-3,-,-,TRBJ1-3,CAISESTGRGTIYF,TGTGCCATCAGTGAGTCTACAGGGAGGGGCACCATATATTTT
TRBV7-9,-,-,TRBJ2-3,CASSLGGYTQYF,TGTGCCAGCAGCTTAGGAGGGTATACGCAGTATTTT
TRBV2,-,-,TRBJ2-2,CASSERGTGELFF,TGTGCCAGCAGTGAAAGGGGCACCGGGGAGCTGTTTTTT
TRBV27,-,-,TRBJ2-3,CASSRPGTLVADTQYF,TGTGCCAGCAGTCGCCCCGGGACACTGGTCGCAGATACGCAGTATTTT
TRBV5-1,-,TRBD1,TRBJ1-6,CASSLTGAYNSPLHF,TGCGCCAGCAGCCTGACAGGGGCCTATAATTCACCCCTCCACTTT
TRBV3-1/TRBV3-2,few,TRBD2,TRBJ2-1,CASSQVRGRGLAGGNEQFF,TGTGCCAGCAGCCAAGTTCGGGGGCGCGGGCTAGCGGGAGGGAATGAGCAGTTCTTC
TRBV3-1/TRBV3-2,-,-,TRBJ1-2,CASSQGGGHYGYTF,TGTGCCAGCAGCCAAGGAGGAGGCCACTATGGCTACACCTTC
TRBV7-2,few,-,TRBJ1-5,CASSFFGSNQPQHF,TGTGCCAGCAGCTTTTTCGGTAGCAATCAGCCCCAGCATTTT
TRBV27,once,TRBD1,TRBJ1-4,CASSPGQGREKLFF,TGTGCCAGCAGTCCGGGACAGGGACGCGAAAAACTGTTTTTT
TRBV28,-,-,TRBJ2-7,CASSLIGRQAYEQYF,TGTGCCAGCAGTTTAATCGGTAGGCAGGCCTACGAGCAGTACTTC
TRBV10-3,-,TRBD2,TRBJ2-1,CAISELFLAGNNNEQFF,TGTGCCATCAGTGAGCTATTTCTAGCGGGAAATAACAATGAGCAGTTCTTC
TRBV3-1/TRBV3-2,-,TRBD2,TRBJ2-5,CASSQGWLAGAWVEETQYF,TGTGCCAGCAGCCAAGGGTGGCTAGCGGGGGCCTGGGTTGAAGAGACCCAGTACTTC
TRBV2,few,-,TRBJ2-2,CASRSLASTGELFF,TGTGCCAGCAGGTCACTAGCATCGACCGGGGAGCTGTTTTTT
TRBV5-4,once,-,TRBJ1-4,CASSSGDRRDEKLFF,TGTGCCAGCAGCTCGGGTGACAGGCGGGATGAAAAACTGTTTTTT
TRBV27,-,TRBD2,TRBJ2-1,CASSLGGGTNNEQFF,TGTGCCAGCAGTTTAGGGGGGGGTACCAACAATGAGCAGTTCTTC
TRBV4-2,-,TRBD1,TRBJ2-1,CASSQLNRGYNEQFF,TGTGCCAGCAGCCAATTGAACAGGGGATACAATGAGCAGTTCTTC